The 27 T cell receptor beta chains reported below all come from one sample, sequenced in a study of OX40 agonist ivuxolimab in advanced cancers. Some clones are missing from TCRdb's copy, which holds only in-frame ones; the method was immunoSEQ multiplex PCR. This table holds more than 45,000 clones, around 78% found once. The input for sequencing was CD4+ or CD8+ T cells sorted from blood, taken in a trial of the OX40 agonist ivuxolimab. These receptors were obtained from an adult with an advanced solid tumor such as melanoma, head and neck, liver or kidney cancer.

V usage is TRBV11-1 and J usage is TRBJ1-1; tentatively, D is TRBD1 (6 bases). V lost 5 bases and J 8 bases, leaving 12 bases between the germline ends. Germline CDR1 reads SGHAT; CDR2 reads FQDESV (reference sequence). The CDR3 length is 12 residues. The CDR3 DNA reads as TGTGCCAGCAGCCCAGGGGTAATCGAAGCTTTCTTT. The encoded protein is CASSPGVIEAFF.

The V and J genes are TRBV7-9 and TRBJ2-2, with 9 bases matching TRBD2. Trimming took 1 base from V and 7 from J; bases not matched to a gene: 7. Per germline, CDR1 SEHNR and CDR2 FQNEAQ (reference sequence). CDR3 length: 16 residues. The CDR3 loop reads CASSLGSGGPGGELFF. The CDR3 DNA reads TGTGCCAGCAGCTTAGGAAGCGGGGGGCCTGGCGGGGAGCTGTTTTTT.

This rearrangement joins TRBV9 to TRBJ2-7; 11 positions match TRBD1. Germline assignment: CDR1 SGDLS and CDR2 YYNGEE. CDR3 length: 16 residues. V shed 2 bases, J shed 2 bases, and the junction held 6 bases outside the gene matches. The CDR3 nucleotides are TGTGCCAGCAGCGTCGAGGCGGGACAGGGGGCCTACGAGCAGTACTTC. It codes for CASSVEAGQGAYEQYF.

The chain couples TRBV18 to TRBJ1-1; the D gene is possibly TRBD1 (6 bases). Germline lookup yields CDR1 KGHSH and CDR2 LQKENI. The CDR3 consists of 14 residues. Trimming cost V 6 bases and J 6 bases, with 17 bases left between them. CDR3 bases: TGTGCCAGCTCTCGGGGAGGGGGGGACTCTGAAGCTTTCTTT. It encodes CASSRGGGDSEAFF. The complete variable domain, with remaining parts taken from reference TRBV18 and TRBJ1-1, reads NAGVMQNPRHLVRRRGQEARLRCSPMKGHSHVYWYRQLPEEGLKFMVYLQKENIIDESGMPKERFSAEFPKEGPSILRIQQVVRGDSAAYFCASSRGGGDSEAFFGQGTRLTVV.

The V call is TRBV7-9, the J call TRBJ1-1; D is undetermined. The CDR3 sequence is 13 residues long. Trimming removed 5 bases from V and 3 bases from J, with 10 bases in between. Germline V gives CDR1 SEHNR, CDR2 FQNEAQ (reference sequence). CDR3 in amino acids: CASSREADTEAFF. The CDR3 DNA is TGTGCCAGCAGCCGAGAGGCGGACACTGAAGCTTTCTTT.

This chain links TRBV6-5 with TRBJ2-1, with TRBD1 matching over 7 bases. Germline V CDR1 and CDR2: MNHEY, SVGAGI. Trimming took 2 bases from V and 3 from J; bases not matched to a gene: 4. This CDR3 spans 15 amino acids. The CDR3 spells CASSYAQGLYNEQFF. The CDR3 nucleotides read TGTGCCAGCAGTTACGCACAGGGGCTCTACAATGAGCAGTTCTTC.

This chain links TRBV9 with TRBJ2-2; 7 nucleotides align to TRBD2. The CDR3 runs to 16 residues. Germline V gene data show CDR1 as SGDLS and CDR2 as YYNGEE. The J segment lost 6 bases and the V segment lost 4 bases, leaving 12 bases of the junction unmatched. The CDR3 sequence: CASSPRTRILSGELFF. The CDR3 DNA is TGTGCCAGCAGCCCCCGGACTAGGATTTTATCCGGGGAGCTGTTTTTT. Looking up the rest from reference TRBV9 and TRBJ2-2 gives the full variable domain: DSGVTQTPKHLITATGQRVTLRCSPRSGDLSVYWYQQSLDQGLQFLIQYYNGEERAKGNILERFSAQQFPDLHSELNLSSLELGDSALYFCASSPRTRILSGELFFGEGSRLTVL.

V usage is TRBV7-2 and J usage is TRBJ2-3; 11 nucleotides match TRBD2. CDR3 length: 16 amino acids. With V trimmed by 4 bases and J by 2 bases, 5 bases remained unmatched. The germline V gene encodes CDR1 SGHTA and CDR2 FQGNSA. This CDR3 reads CASSSRLAGYTDTQYF. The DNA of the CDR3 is TGTGCCAGCAGCTCAAGACTAGCGGGGTACACAGATACGCAGTATTTT.

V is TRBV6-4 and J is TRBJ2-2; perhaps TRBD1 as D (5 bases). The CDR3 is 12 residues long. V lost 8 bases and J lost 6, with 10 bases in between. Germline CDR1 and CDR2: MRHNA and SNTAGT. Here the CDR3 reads CASLLGAGELFF. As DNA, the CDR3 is TGTGCCAGCCTATTAGGGGCCGGGGAGCTGTTTTTT.

The CDR3 here is CASSRGPTEKLFF. The CDR3 DNA follows: TGTGCCAGTAGTAGGGGTCCTACTGAAAAACTGTTTTTT. The chain links TRBV19 to TRBJ1-4; D call uncertain. This CDR3 spans 13 amino acids. The germline V and J ends were trimmed by 4 bases and 7 bases, with 10 bases remaining between them. Germline-derived CDR1 and CDR2 are LNHDA and SQIVND (reference sequence).

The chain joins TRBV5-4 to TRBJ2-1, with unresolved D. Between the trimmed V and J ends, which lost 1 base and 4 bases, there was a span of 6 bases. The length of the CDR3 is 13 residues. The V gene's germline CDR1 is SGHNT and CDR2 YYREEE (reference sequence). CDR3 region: CASSLPWYNEQFF. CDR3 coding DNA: TGTGCCAGCAGCTTGCCGTGGTACAATGAGCAGTTCTTC.

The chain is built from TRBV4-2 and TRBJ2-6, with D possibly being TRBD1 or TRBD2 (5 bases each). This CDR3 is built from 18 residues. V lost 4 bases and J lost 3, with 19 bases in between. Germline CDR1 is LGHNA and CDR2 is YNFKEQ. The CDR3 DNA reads TGTGCCAGCAGCCGAAGAGATGAGGGGAGCGGTGGGGCCAACGTCCTGACTTTC. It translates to CASSRRDEGSGGANVLTF.

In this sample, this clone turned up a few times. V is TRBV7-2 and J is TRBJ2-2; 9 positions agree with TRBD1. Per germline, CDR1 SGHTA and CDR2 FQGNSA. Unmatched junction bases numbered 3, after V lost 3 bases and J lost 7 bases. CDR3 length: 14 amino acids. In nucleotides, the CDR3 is TGTGCCAGCAGCTTCCGACAGGGGGGCGGGGAGCTGTTTTTT. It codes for CASSFRQGGGELFF.

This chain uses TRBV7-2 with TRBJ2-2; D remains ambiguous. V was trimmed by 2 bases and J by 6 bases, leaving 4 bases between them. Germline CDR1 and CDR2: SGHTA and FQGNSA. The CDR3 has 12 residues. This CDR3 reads CASSLQSGELFF. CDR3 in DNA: TGTGCCAGCAGCTTACAGTCCGGGGAGCTGTTTTTT. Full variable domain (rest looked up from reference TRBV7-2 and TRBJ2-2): GAGVSQSPSNKVTEKGKDVELRCDPISGHTALYWYRQSLGQGLEFLIYFQGNSAPDKSGLPSDRFSAERTGGSVSTLTIQRTQQEDSAVYLCASSLQSGELFFGEGSRLTVL.

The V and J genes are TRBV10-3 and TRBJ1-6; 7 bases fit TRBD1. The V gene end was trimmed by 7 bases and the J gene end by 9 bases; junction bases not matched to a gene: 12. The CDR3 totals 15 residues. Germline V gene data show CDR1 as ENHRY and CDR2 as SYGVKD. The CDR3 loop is CAITSSETGFSPLHF. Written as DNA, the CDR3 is TGTGCCATCACCTCATCCGAGACAGGGTTTTCACCCCTCCACTTT.

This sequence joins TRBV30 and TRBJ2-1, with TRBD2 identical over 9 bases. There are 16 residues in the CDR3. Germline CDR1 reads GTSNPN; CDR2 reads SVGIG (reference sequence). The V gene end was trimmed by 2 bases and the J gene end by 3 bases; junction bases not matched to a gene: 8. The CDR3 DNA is TGTGCCTGGAGTAAATTTCGACTAGCGGTCTACAATGAGCAGTTCTTC. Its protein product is CAWSKFRLAVYNEQFF.

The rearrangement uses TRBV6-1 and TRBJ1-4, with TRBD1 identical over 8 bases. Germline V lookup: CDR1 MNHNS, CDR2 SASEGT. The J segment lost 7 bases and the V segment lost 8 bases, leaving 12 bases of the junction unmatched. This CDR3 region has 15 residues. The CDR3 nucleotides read TGTGCCAGCTCATCTCAACAGGGGGATGGTGAAAAACTGTTTTTT. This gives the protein CASSSQQGDGEKLFF.

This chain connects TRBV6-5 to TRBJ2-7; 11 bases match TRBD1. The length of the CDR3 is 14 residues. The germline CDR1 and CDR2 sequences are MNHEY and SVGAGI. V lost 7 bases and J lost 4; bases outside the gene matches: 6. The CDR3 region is CASKGQGGDYEQYF. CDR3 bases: TGTGCCAGCAAGGGACAGGGGGGGGATTACGAGCAGTACTTC.

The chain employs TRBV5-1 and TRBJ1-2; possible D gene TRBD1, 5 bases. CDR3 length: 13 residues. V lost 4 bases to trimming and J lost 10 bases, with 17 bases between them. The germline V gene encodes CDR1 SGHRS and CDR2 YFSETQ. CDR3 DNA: TGCGCCAGCAGCCCCGGGGCCCCGAGGGACTACACCTTC. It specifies CASSPGAPRDYTF.

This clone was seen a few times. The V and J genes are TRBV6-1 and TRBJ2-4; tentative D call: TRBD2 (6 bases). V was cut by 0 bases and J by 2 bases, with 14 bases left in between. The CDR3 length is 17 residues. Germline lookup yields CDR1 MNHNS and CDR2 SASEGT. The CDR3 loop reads CASSEAMGTVTKNIQYF. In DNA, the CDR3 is TGTGCCAGCAGTGAAGCGATGGGGACTGTAACCAAAAACATTCAGTACTTC.

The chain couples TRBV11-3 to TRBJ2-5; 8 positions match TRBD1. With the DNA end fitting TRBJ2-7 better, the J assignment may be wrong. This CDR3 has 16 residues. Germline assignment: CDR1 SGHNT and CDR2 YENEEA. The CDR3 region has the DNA TGTGCCAGCAGCTGGCGGCCGGGACAGGAGGGCAACGAGCAGTACTTC. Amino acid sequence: CASSWRPGQEGNEQYF.

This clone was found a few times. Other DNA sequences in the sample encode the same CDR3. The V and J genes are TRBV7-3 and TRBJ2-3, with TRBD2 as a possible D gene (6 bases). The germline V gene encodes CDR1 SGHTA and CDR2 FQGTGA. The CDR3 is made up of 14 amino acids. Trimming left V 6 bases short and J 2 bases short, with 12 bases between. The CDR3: CASSPGLSTDTQYF. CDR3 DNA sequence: TGTGCCAGCAGTCCGGGACTTTCCACAGATACGCAGTATTTT.

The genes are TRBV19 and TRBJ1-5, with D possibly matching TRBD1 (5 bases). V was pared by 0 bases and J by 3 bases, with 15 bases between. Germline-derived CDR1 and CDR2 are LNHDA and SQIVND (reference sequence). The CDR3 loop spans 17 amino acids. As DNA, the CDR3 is TGTGCCAGTAGTATAGATGGGACGGGCCGGGCCAATCAGCCCCAGCATTTT. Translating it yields CASSIDGTGRANQPQHF.

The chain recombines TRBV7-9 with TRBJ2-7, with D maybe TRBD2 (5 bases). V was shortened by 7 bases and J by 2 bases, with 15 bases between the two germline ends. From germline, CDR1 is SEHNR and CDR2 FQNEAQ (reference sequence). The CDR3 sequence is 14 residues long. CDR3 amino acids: CASNPSGSTYEQYF. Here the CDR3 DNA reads TGTGCCAGCAACCCAAGCGGCAGCACCTACGAGCAGTACTTC.

CDR3 nucleotides: TGTGCCAGCCTCTCCACAGATACGCAGTATTTT. As protein: CASLSTDTQYF. This chain connects TRBV18 to TRBJ2-3; D is unresolved. The germline CDR1 and CDR2 sequences are KGHSH and LQKENI. V lost 8 bases and J 2 bases, leaving 5 bases between the germline ends. The CDR3 extends over 11 amino acids.

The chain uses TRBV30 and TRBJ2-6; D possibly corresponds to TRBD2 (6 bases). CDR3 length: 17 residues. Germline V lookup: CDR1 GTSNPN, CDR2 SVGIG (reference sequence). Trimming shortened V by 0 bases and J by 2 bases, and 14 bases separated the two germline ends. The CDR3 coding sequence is TGTGCCTGGAGTGTACTAAGGTGGGGGGCTGGGGCCAACGTCCTGACTTTC. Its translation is CAWSVLRWGAGANVLTF.

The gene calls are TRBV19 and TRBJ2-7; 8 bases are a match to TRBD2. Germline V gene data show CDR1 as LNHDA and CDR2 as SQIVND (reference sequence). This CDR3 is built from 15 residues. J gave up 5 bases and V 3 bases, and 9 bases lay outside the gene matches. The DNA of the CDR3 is TGTGCCAGTAGTATGAAAAGCGGGGGAGGGCACGAGCAGTACTTC. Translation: CASSMKSGGGHEQYF.